This T cell receptor (beta chain) was recorded in a study of OX40 agonist ivuxolimab in advanced cancers. The V and J ends lost 5 bases and 5 bases, in that order; junction bases with no gene match: 13. Germline CDR1 is MGHRA and CDR2 is YSYEKL. This CDR3 is built from 16 residues. Assay: immunoSEQ multiplex PCR; the TCRdb copy retains only in-frame clones and omits some. The sample carries around 50,000 clones, roughly nine tenths recorded once. The source is an adult with an advanced solid tumor such as melanoma, head and neck, liver or kidney cancer. The sample consisted of CD4+ or CD8+ T cells sorted from blood, taken in a trial of the OX40 agonist ivuxolimab. This chain links TRBV4-1 with TRBJ2-5; 8 bases line up with TRBD2. The CDR3 is CASSKVPPGLGETQYF. The CDR3 bases are TGCGCCAGCAGCAAAGTTCCTCCGGGACTAGGGGAGACCCAGTACTTC.